The 3 T cell receptor beta chains below all came from one sample that was sequenced in a study of naive and memory T cell subsets. Both TRBC1 and TRBC2 were covered by a beta constant-region primer of two equimolar oligonucleotides. MiXCR, run by TCRdb on the UMI-ligation and nested PCR reads, gives a single entry per CDR3 protein. Among thousands of distinct CDR3 sequences listed, approximately 6.8% were seen once. What was sequenced was effector memory CD8+ T cells from blood. Indicated subset: effector memory, CD45RA- CD27-. All receptors derive from a human donor in good health.

This clonotype is classed as large. The rearrangement uses TRBV3-1 and TRBJ1-6; TRBD1 might be the D (5 bases). V lost 0 bases and J lost 10, with 10 bases in between. The CDR3 is made up of 14 amino acids. Per germline, CDR1 LGHDT and CDR2 YNNKEL (reference sequence). The DNA for the CDR3 is TGTGCCAGCAGCCAAGAAGGAGGGACCTCACCCCTCCACTTT. Amino acids: CASSQEGGTSPLHF.

This clonotype showed up many times. The V call is TRBV6-2 or TRBV6-3, the J call TRBJ2-1; the match to TRBD2 covers 9 bases. CDR3 length equals 15 residues. Germline assignment: CDR1 MNHEY and CDR2 SVGEGT. The ends lost 7 bases at V and 8 bases at J; junction bases unmatched: 12. The CDR3 protein is CASNPSSGEVDEQFF. CDR3 in DNA: TGTGCCAGCAATCCGTCTAGCGGGGAGGTGGATGAGCAGTTCTTC.

This clonotype was observed a few times. J is TRBJ2-7 and V is TRBV7-9, with D unclear. The CDR3 length is 15 residues. V was clipped by 3 bases and J by 2 bases, with 14 bases between them. Germline lookup yields CDR1 SEHNR and CDR2 FQNEAQ (reference sequence). CDR3 sequence reads: CASSFARDIPYEQYF. CDR3 sequence (DNA): TGTGCCAGCAGCTTCGCCCGAGACATACCCTACGAGCAGTACTTC.